These 11 T cell receptor beta chains were sequenced from one sample in a study of PD-1 blockade in classical Hodgkin lymphoma. TCRdb's table, derived via immunoSEQ multiplex PCR, lists solely in-frame clones and lacks some. The repertoire has 50,000 to 75,000 clones, around 88% of them found once; the top ten carry 12%. Autologous stem cell transplantation was followed by relapse in every patient, and brentuximab vedotin exposure varied. The material sequenced was peripheral blood mononuclear cells (PBMCs), taken at baseline. Receptors originate from a human donor with classical Hodgkin lymphoma.

The rearrangement joins TRBV19 to TRBJ1-2; tentative D call: TRBD1 (5 bases). Germline V CDR1 and CDR2: LNHDA, SQIVND (reference sequence). This CDR3 contains 14 residues. V was cut by 4 bases and J by 6 bases, with 15 bases left in between. For the CDR3, the DNA is TGTGCCAGTAGTACCCCTGAGGGGACGGATGGCTACACCTTC. Translated, it gives CASSTPEGTDGYTF.

The chain uses TRBV14 and TRBJ1-2, with D unresolved. Germline CDR1 reads SGHDN; CDR2 reads FVKESK. This CDR3 region has 13 residues. V was pared by 5 bases and J by 4 bases, with 11 bases between. The CDR3: CASSYGSFYGYTF. CDR3 nucleotides: TGTGCCAGCAGCTATGGCAGCTTCTATGGCTACACCTTC.

V and J are TRBV11-2 and TRBJ1-2; D gene ambiguous. The CDR3 totals 13 residues. The V gene lost 0 bases and the J gene lost 8 bases, with 10 bases spanning the gap. Per the germline V gene, CDR1 is SGHAT and CDR2 is FQNNGV. The DNA for the CDR3 is TGTGCCAGCAGCTTAGATATCTCAGGAGGCTACACCTTC. Translating it yields CASSLDISGGYTF.

In DNA form, the CDR3 reads TGTGCCAGCAGTGACTGGAACACCGGGGAGCTGTTTTTT. Its protein is CASSDWNTGELFF. The chain uses TRBV6-1 and TRBJ2-2; D remains unclear. The CDR3 runs 13 residues. V was cut by 3 bases and J by 1 base, with 3 bases left in between. Looked up from germline, CDR1 is MNHNS and CDR2 is SASEGT.

The rearrangement uses TRBV5-1 and TRBJ2-7; D gene uncertain. CDR3 length: 15 residues. V was clipped by 0 bases and J by 4 bases, with 14 bases between them. The germline V gene encodes CDR1 SGHRS and CDR2 YFSETQ. This chain's CDR3 is CASSLVAQPTYEQYF. As DNA, the CDR3 is TGCGCCAGCAGCTTGGTGGCACAGCCGACGTACGAGCAGTACTTC.

The count of this clone is one. The gene calls are TRBV6-1 and TRBJ2-7, with TRBD1 matching over 10 bases. The CDR3 spans 18 residues. Germline assignment: CDR1 MNHNS and CDR2 SASEGT. V trimming: 1 base; J trimming: 1 base; junction bases outside the gene matches: 10. The CDR3 region has the DNA TGTGCCAGCAGTGAAGAAGGGGACAGGGGACACCTATCCTACGAGCAGTACTTC. Its translation: CASSEEGDRGHLSYEQYF.

V usage is TRBV2 and J usage is TRBJ1-2; 11 nucleotides agree with TRBD1. Germline lookup yields CDR1 SNHLY and CDR2 FYNNEI. Losses at the gene ends were 7 bases for V and 2 bases for J; bases not matched to a gene: 9. The CDR3 totals 16 residues. The DNA of the CDR3 is TGTGCCAGCAATACCATCCGGACAGGGGGCAACTATGGCTACACCTTC. It yields the protein CASNTIRTGGNYGYTF.

This clone has just a few counts. The chain couples TRBV19 to TRBJ1-1; no clear D gene. The V end lost 5 bases, the J end lost 5 bases, and 6 bases lay between the germline ends. The CDR3 consists of 11 residues. In germline, CDR1 is LNHDA, CDR2 SQIVND (reference sequence). CDR3 sequence: CASSPGTEAFF. CDR3 in DNA: TGTGCCAGTAGTCCGGGTACTGAAGCTTTCTTT.

The CDR3 loop reads CASSFLRAGDNEQFF. The DNA for the CDR3 is TGTGCCAGCAGCTTTCTCCGGGCCGGCGACAATGAGCAGTTCTTC. The chain carries TRBV7-6 and TRBJ2-1, with D uncertain. Per the germline V gene, CDR1 is SGHVS and CDR2 is FNYEAQ. V gave up 3 bases and J gave up 5 bases, with 14 bases separating them. The CDR3 spans 15 residues.

This clone was picked up many times. The chain joins TRBV13 to TRBJ2-5; the D is unclear. V lost 3 bases and J 5 bases, leaving 10 bases between the germline ends. Per germline, CDR1 PRHDT and CDR2 FYEKMQ (reference sequence). The CDR3 has 13 residues. CDR3 amino acids: CASSFGLGETQYF. CDR3 nucleotides: TGTGCCAGCAGCTTCGGCCTGGGGGAGACCCAGTACTTC.

The rearrangement joins TRBV5-1 to TRBJ1-2; the match to TRBD1 covers 9 bases. CDR1 is SGHRS and CDR2 is YFSETQ in the germline V gene. CDR3 length equals 14 residues. Trimming cost V 5 bases and J 7 bases; bases outside gene matches: 9. CDR3 DNA: TGCGCCAGCAGAGCACCGGGACAGGGCGGTGGCTACACCTTC. Residues: CASRAPGQGGGYTF.